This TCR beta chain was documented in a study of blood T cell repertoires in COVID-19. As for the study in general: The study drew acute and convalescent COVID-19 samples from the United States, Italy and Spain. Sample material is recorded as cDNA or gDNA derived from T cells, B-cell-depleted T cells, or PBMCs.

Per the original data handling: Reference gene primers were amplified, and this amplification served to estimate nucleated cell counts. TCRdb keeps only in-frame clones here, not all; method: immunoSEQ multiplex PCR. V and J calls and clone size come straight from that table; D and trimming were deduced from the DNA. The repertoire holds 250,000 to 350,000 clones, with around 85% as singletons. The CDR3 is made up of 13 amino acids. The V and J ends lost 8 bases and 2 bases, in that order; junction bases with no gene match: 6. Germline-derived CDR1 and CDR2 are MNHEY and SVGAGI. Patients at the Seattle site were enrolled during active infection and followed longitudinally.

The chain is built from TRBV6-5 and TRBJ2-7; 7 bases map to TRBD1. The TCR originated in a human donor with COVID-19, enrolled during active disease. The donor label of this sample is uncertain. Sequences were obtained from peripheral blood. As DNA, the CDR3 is TGTGCCAGCCAAGGGACAGCGACCTACGAGCAGTACTTC. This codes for CASQGTATYEQYF.